This T cell receptor beta chain was sequenced in a study of cytomegalovirus exposure and HLA in healthy donors. Overall study context: Counted in an early data release were about 85 million unique TCRs from HLA-typed donors.

The CDR3 contains 14 residues. V was shortened by 6 bases and J by 10 bases, with 18 bases between the two germline ends. Germline CDR1 and CDR2: SGHTA and FQGNSA. PCR employed 60 Vbeta and 13 Jbeta primers. This table comes from immunoSEQ multiplex PCR, and its TCRdb copy is limited to in-frame clones, with some not included. This sample has 150,000 to 250,000 clones, with 75% to 85% found just once. Study results and caveats: A later analysis revealed that TCR association rates differed between HLA loci, peaking at DRB1 and bottoming out at HLA-C.

As concerns this clone: Its target is not known.

The chain has TRBV7-2 and TRBJ1-4, with D tentatively TRBD1 (5 bases). This clonotype originated in a woman between 45 and 60 years old in good health and CMV-seronegative. Sequencing used PBMCs. The CDR3 DNA sequence: TGTGCCAGCAGATACGACCGGGACTATGGAAAACTGTTTTTT. This gives the protein CASRYDRDYGKLFF.